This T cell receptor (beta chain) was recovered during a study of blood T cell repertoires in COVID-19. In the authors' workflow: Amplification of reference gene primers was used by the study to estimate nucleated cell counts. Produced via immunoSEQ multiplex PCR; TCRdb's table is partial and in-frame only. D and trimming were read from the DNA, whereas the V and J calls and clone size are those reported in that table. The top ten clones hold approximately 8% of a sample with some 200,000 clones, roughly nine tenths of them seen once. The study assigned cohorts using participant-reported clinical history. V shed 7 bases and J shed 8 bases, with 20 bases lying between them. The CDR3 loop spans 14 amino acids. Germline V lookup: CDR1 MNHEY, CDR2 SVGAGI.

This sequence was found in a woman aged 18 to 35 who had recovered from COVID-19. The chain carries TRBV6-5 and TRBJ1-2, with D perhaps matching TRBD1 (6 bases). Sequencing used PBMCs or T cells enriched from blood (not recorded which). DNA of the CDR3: TGTGCCAGCAAGCCGTCCTGGGGGCTGGAGGGCTACACCTTC. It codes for CASKPSWGLEGYTF.